This T cell receptor beta chain was identified during a study of patients and donors after allogeneic stem cell transplantation. V dropped 3 bases and J dropped 5 bases, with 13 bases sitting between them. The CDR3 contains 15 residues. Looked up from germline, CDR1 is SGHAT and CDR2 is FQNNGV. This clonotype was observed a handful of times. TCRdb re-called the RT-PCR reads with MiXCR, one entry per CDR3 protein. The table includes hundreds of thousands of distinct CDR3 sequences, more than 35% detected once. Sequencing was done on a sample of blood, either unsorted or a sorted T cell fraction (not recorded which). The rearrangement joins TRBV11-2 to TRBJ1-4; D gene unclear. This receptor was identified in a human donor who was either an allogeneic HSCT recipient or a stem cell or donor lymphocyte infusion donor (not recorded which). It is not recorded whose cells these are; they may come from a transplant donor. This chain's CDR3 is CASSLAGGRNEKLFF. The CDR3 DNA reads as TGTGCCAGCAGCTTGGCGGGAGGGAGGAATGAAAAACTGTTTTTT.